This entry concerns a single T cell receptor beta chain. These data come from a study of tumour-infiltrating T cells in Burkitt lymphoma. Across the whole study: Repertoire clonality predicted overall and progression-free survival.

Method: immunoSEQ multiplex PCR; TCRdb's copy keeps in-frame clones and lacks some. There are about 17,000 clones in the sample; more than 65% occur only once, and 2.1% lies in the top ten. This receptor was identified in a human donor with diffuse large B-cell lymphoma. The material sequenced was tumor tissue.

CDR3 nucleotides: TGTGCCAGCAGTGAAATGGGACTAGCGGAGAACTACGAGCAGTACTTC. Translating it yields CASSEMGLAENYEQYF. The chain joins TRBV25-1 to TRBJ2-5, with TRBD2 matching 11 bases. The J call may be mistaken, given a closer DNA end match to TRBJ2-7. CDR3 size: 16 residues. The germline CDR1 and CDR2 sequences are MGHDK and SYGVNS.